These 16 T cell receptor beta chains were sequenced from one sample in a study of cytomegalovirus exposure and HLA in healthy donors. Primers included in the PCR were 60 Vbeta and 13 Jbeta primers. The assay was immunoSEQ multiplex PCR, and TCRdb's table has in-frame clones only and misses some. The sample records a few hundred thousand clones, 80% being singletons. Material for sequencing was PBMCs. These receptor sequences come from a girl aged 2 to 10 in good health and CMV-seronegative.

The rearrangement links TRBV19 to TRBJ2-2, with D possibly TRBD1 on 6 matching bases. The CDR3 runs 13 residues. Germline CDR1 is LNHDA and CDR2 is SQIVND (reference sequence). The V and J ends lost 5 bases and 6 bases respectively, with 10 bases between them. The CDR3 DNA follows: TGTGCCAGTAGTCAGTACAGGGCCGGGGAGCTGTTTTTT. The encoded protein is CASSQYRAGELFF.

This sequence joins TRBV28 and TRBJ2-5, with D possibly being TRBD1 (5 bases). CDR3 size: 14 residues. The germline V and J ends were trimmed by 6 bases and 9 bases, with 20 bases remaining between them. In germline, CDR1 is MDHEN, CDR2 SYDVKM. CDR3 DNA: TGTGCCAGCAGCAACACTTTTGTGACAGTGGCCCAGTACTTC. It is translated as CASSNTFVTVAQYF.

Notes on this clone: Other DNA sequences of this sample code for an identical CDR3. The chain links TRBV11-2 to TRBJ2-7; D may be TRBD1 (6 bases). The CDR3 consists of 13 residues. Germline CDR1 and CDR2: SGHAT and FQNNGV. V lost 6 bases and J lost 12, with 21 bases in between. CDR3 amino acids: CASRIGGVGSGYF. In DNA form, the CDR3 reads TGTGCCAGCAGAATAGGGGGAGTGGGTAGTGGGTACTTC.

The gene calls are TRBV9 and TRBJ2-1; weak D call: TRBD1 (5 bases). Germline CDR1 SGDLS, CDR2 YYNGEE. The V and J ends lost 0 bases and 0 bases respectively, with 13 bases between them. This CDR3 comprises 17 residues. The CDR3: CASSVGRGWSSYNEQFF. The CDR3 DNA reads TGTGCCAGCAGCGTAGGAAGGGGCTGGAGCTCCTACAATGAGCAGTTCTTC.

The sample holds a few counts of this clone. The rearrangement joins TRBV6-1 to TRBJ2-3; tentatively, D is TRBD2 (7 bases). The length of the CDR3 is 13 residues. The V and J ends lost 8 bases and 2 bases respectively, with 11 bases between them. Germline V gene data show CDR1 as MNHNS and CDR2 as SASEGT. Here the CDR3 reads CASFGGLTDTQYF. The CDR3 DNA is TGTGCCAGCTTCGGGGGGCTCACAGATACGCAGTATTTT.

This sequence joins TRBV7-2 and TRBJ2-1, with D possibly being TRBD1 (6 bases). V was cut by 2 bases and J by 4 bases, with 12 bases left in between. The CDR3 sequence is 15 residues long. The germline V gene encodes CDR1 SGHTA and CDR2 FQGNSA. The CDR3 sequence is CASSLSGVKYNEQFF. The CDR3 DNA follows: TGTGCCAGCAGCTTATCAGGGGTGAAGTACAATGAGCAGTTCTTC.

The CDR3 reads CASSNGQGGEDTQYF. CDR3 in DNA: TGTGCCAGCAGCAATGGACAGGGTGGTGAAGATACGCAGTATTTT. The rearrangement uses TRBV9 and TRBJ2-3; 8 positions agree with TRBD1. Per the germline V gene, CDR1 is SGDLS and CDR2 is YYNGEE. There are 15 residues in the CDR3. J was trimmed by 5 bases and V by 4 bases; bases with no gene match: 9.

The rearrangement links TRBV5-1 to TRBJ2-1; possibly TRBD2 for D (6 bases). V was clipped by 4 bases and J by 5 bases, with 16 bases between them. Germline V gene lookup returns CDR1 SGHRS and CDR2 YFSETQ. This CDR3 has 15 residues. CDR3 protein: CASSPGDLTHNEQFF. The DNA for the CDR3 is TGCGCCAGCAGCCCGGGGGACCTTACCCACAATGAGCAGTTCTTC.

The V and J genes are TRBV9 and TRBJ2-3; TRBD1 might be the D (6 bases). The germline V and J ends were trimmed by 3 bases and 1 base, with 9 bases remaining between them. CDR3 length: 14 residues. The germline CDR1 and CDR2 sequences are SGDLS and YYNGEE. The CDR3 reads CASSGGPGTDTQYF. The CDR3 nucleotides are TGTGCCAGCAGCGGGGGGCCCGGCACAGATACGCAGTATTTT.

The chain recombines TRBV13 with TRBJ2-3; TRBD2 matches 13 bases. CDR1 and CDR2 (germline): PRHDT, FYEKMQ (reference sequence). V was clipped by 2 bases and J by 1 base; unmatched bases: 12. The length of the CDR3 is 20 residues. CDR3 in amino acids: CASSLRTSGRLGSGTDTQYF. The CDR3 coding sequence is TGTGCCAGCAGCTTACGGACTAGCGGGAGATTGGGTTCCGGCACAGATACGCAGTATTTT.

V gene TRBV28 combines with J gene TRBJ1-2; 7 nucleotides agree with TRBD1. Per the germline V gene, CDR1 is MDHEN and CDR2 is SYDVKM. The CDR3 covers 12 residues. The junction had 5 bases not matched to a gene; V was cut back by 5 bases and J by 8 bases. The CDR3 is CASSAEGAGYTF. The CDR3 DNA follows: TGTGCCAGCAGTGCCGAGGGGGCGGGCTACACCTTC.

The chain combines TRBV19 with TRBJ1-1, with TRBD1 identical over 8 bases. Germline V CDR1 and CDR2: LNHDA, SQIVND (reference sequence). The CDR3 totals 15 residues. J was trimmed by 1 base and V by 8 bases; bases with no gene match: 9. CDR3 sequence (DNA): TGTGCCAGTTCCGACAGGGGCCAGGGGAACACTGAAGCTTTCTTT. It is translated as CASSDRGQGNTEAFF.

The rearrangement joins TRBV9 to TRBJ1-1; 7 bases align to TRBD1. Losses at the gene ends were 3 bases for V and 1 base for J; bases not matched to a gene: 9. From germline, CDR1 is SGDLS and CDR2 YYNGEE. This CDR3 region has 16 residues. The CDR3 spells CASSGGEGAANTEAFF. The CDR3 bases are TGTGCCAGCAGCGGCGGTGAGGGGGCGGCGAACACTGAAGCTTTCTTT.

V gene TRBV28 combines with J gene TRBJ2-1; TRBD2 agrees at 9 bases. After removal of 6 bases from V and 10 bases from J, the junction contained 22 bases not matched to a gene. The CDR3 has 18 residues. The germline gives CDR1 MDHEN, CDR2 SYDVKM. The DNA for the CDR3 is TGTGCCAGCAGGCAAAATCCCCTGCGGGGGGGCCTAAGGGGGGAGCAGTTCTTC. This codes for CASRQNPLRGGLRGEQFF.

This clone has more than one count but fewer than ten. The chain couples TRBV7-9 to TRBJ2-1, with 9 bases fitting TRBD2. CDR1 SEHNR and CDR2 FQNEAQ come from the germline V gene (reference sequence). The trim removed 5 bases at V and 3 bases at J, leaving 8 bases unmatched. CDR3 length: 16 amino acids. CDR3: CASSPGAGGDYNEQFF. CDR3 nucleotides: TGTGCCAGCAGCCCGGGGGCGGGAGGGGACTACAATGAGCAGTTCTTC.

The genes are TRBV7-9 and TRBJ2-7, with 10 bases lining up with TRBD2. The CDR3 consists of 16 residues. V was pared by 5 bases and J by 2 bases, with 9 bases of the junction left unmatched. Germline CDR1 and CDR2: SEHNR and FQNEAQ (reference sequence). The CDR3 loop reads CASSRTSGKLAYEQYF. The CDR3 DNA sequence: TGTGCCAGCAGCCGGACTAGCGGAAAACTTGCCTACGAGCAGTACTTC.